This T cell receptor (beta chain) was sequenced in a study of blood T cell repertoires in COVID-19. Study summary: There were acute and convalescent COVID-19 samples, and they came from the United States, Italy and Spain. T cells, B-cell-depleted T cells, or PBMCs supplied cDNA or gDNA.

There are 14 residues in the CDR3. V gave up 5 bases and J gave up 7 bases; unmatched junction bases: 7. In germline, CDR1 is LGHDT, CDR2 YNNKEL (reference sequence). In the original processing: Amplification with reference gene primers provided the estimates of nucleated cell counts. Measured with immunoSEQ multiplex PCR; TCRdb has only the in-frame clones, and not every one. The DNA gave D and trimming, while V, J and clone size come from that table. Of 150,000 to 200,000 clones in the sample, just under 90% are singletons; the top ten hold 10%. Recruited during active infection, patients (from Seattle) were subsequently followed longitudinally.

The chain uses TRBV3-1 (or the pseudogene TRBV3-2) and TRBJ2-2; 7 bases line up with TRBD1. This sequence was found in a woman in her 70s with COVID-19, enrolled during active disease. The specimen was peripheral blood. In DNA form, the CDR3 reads TGTGCCAGCAGCACACAACAGGGGATCGGGGAGCTGTTTTTT. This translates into CASSTQQGIGELFF.